A selection of T cell receptor beta chains follows, all from one sample in a study of T cell responses to AZD1222 COVID-19 vaccine. Clones were read by immunoSEQ multiplex PCR, and TCRdb kept only the in-frame ones, dropping some. The repertoire holds about 56,000 clones, with approximately 83% as singletons. This material consisted of peripheral blood, taken on day 0 of AZD1222 vaccination. These receptors were taken from an adult in good health. The CDR3 runs from the conserved cysteine through the conserved F or W. D genes are given only for firm matches. Clone size is not always given. Where it is, it says once, few, many or a class for expanded clones.

j_call d_call v_call clone_size cdr3_nt cdr3_aa
TRBJ1-5 - TRBV24-1 - TGTGCCATTGAGGGGGGGGTCGTTCAGCCCCAGCATTTT CAIEGGVVQPQHF
TRBJ2-3 - TRBV3-1/TRBV3-2 - TGTGCCAGCAAAGGGGGTGTAAGCACAGATACGCAGTATTTT CASKGGVSTDTQYF
TRBJ2-5 - TRBV3-1/TRBV3-2 - TGTGCCAGCAGCCAAGATCGGGGCGGGGGCTTGTACCAAGAGACCCAGTACTTC CASSQDRGGGLYQETQYF
TRBJ1-3 TRBD1 TRBV3-1/TRBV3-2 - TGTGCCAGCAGCCAAGAATTAGGGACAGCTGGAAACACCATATATTTT CASSQELGTAGNTIYF
TRBJ2-2 - TRBV10-1 - TGCGCCAGCAGTGACCAAGGGGGGAACACCGGGGAGCTGTTTTTT CASSDQGGNTGELFF
TRBJ2-7 - TRBV4-2 - TGTGCCAGCAGCCTTCGTATGCAGGAGGGGAAATACGAGCAGTACTTC CASSLRMQEGKYEQYF
TRBJ2-7 - TRBV6-5 - TGTGCCAGCAGTTATGACCGGGACTCTAACTACGAGCAGTACTTC CASSYDRDSNYEQYF
TRBJ1-5 - TRBV28 - TGTGCCAGCAGTTTAGGGGGGGCTTTCTCCAAGCCCCAGCATTTT CASSLGGAFSKPQHF
TRBJ1-2 TRBD1 TRBV5-1 - TGCGCCAGCAGAACGGGACAGGTCAACTATGGCTACACCTTC CASRTGQVNYGYTF
TRBJ1-4 - TRBV10-3 - TGTGCCATCAGTGATGAGGGATTTACTAATGAAAAACTGTTTTTT CAISDEGFTNEKLFF
TRBJ1-1 TRBD1 TRBV18 - TGTGCCAGCTCACCCCGGACAGGGCTGAACACTGAAGCTTTCTTT CASSPRTGLNTEAFF
TRBJ1-5 TRBD1 TRBV2 - TGTGCCAGCAGGAGGGACAGGAGCAATCAGCCCCAGCATTTT CASRRDRSNQPQHF
TRBJ1-6 - TRBV19 - TGTGCCAGTAGGCTACACAGGGACTCACCCCTCCACTTT CASRLHRDSPLHF
TRBJ2-6 - TRBV19 - TGTGCCAGTAGTATTAGGGACTCTGGGGCCAACGTCCTGACTTTC CASSIRDSGANVLTF
TRBJ2-7 TRBD2 TRBV20-1 - TGCAGTGCTAGTGGTCCCGGGGCGGGAGGGGCGACCTACGAGCAGTACTTC CSASGPGAGGATYEQYF
TRBJ2-2 - TRBV29-1 few TGCAGCGTTGATTTCCTGAACACCGGGGAGCTGTTTTTT CSVDFLNTGELFF
TRBJ2-7 - TRBV28 - TGTGCCAGCAGCCCAATCGGACGGTTTACCTACGAGCAGTACTTC CASSPIGRFTYEQYF
TRBJ2-7 TRBD2 TRBV7-2 - TGTGCCAGCAGACTAGCGGGGGCCTACGAGCAGTACTTC CASRLAGAYEQYF
TRBJ2-5 - TRBV4-2 once TGTGCCAGCAGCCAAGATCGCCGGGTCCAAGAGACCCAGTACTTC CASSQDRRVQETQYF
TRBJ2-2 - TRBV11-2 once TGTGCCAGCAGCTCCTCCAGAGGCTACGCCGGGGAGCTGTTTTTT CASSSSRGYAGELFF
TRBJ1-6 - TRBV5-5 once TGTGCCAGCAGCTTGGTAGGCGGGGTCTCACCCCTCCACTTT CASSLVGGVSPLHF
TRBJ2-1 - TRBV7-9 - TGTGCCAGCAGCTCTTCAGGGGCCTACAATGAGCAGTTCTTC CASSSSGAYNEQFF
TRBJ2-1 TRBD2 TRBV6-7 - TGTGCCAGCAGTTACCCGGGCGGGAGGCGCAATGAGCAGTTCTTC CASSYPGGRRNEQFF
TRBJ2-3 - TRBV12-3/TRBV12-4 - TGTGCCAGCAGTTTCACCCCAGATACGCAGTATTTT CASSFTPDTQYF
TRBJ1-4 - TRBV7-8 - TGTGCCAGCAGCTTAGGCGGTTCCCGAGGAAAACTGTTTTTT CASSLGGSRGKLFF
TRBJ1-6 - TRBV15 - TGTGCCACCAGCAGACGGGACACGGAATCTCCACCCCTCCACTTT CATSRRDTESPPLHF
TRBJ1-1 TRBD1 TRBV12-3/TRBV12-4 - TGTGCCAGCACCACAGGGGGTCGGGCTTTCTTT CASTTGGRAFF
TRBJ1-6 TRBD1 TRBV18 - TGTGCCAGCTCACACACAGGGGTAGACTCACCCCTCCACTTT CASSHTGVDSPLHF
TRBJ2-3 TRBD2 TRBV27 - TGTGCCAGCAGAGTCGGGGGGGGCACAGATACGCAGTATTTT CASRVGGGTDTQYF
TRBJ2-2 - TRBV9 - TGTGCCAGCAGCGTAGGTGTGTCAGGGGAGCTGTTTTTT CASSVGVSGELFF
TRBJ2-5 - TRBV4-1 few TGCGCCAGCAGCCAAGGTATCGGGACACAGATAAGGACCCAGTACTTC CASSQGIGTQIRTQYF
TRBJ2-4 - TRBV7-9 - TGTGCCAGCAGCTTGGGGGCCGGGGACATTCAGTACTTC CASSLGAGDIQYF
TRBJ1-6 TRBD1 TRBV5-4 - TGTGCCAGCAGCTCAGGACAGGAGGAGAATTCACCCCTCCACTTT CASSSGQEENSPLHF
TRBJ1-2 - TRBV28 - TGTGCCAGCAGCTTCACCGGGCCCCGGGGGGATGGCTACACCTTC CASSFTGPRGDGYTF
TRBJ2-1 - TRBV5-5 - TGTGCCAGCAGCTTTTTTAACAGCCTGGTGGGACACAATGAGCAGTTCTTC CASSFFNSLVGHNEQFF
TRBJ2-7 - TRBV21-1 - TGTGCCAGCAGCATCCTCGGGACAGAGTTTACCTACGAGCAGTACTTC CASSILGTEFTYEQYF
TRBJ2-1 - TRBV19 - TGTGCCAGTAGTGTATACAATGAGCAGTTCTTC CASSVYNEQFF
TRBJ1-2 - TRBV28 few TGTGCCAGCAGGCGAGCTAACAAGAACTATGGCTACACCTTC CASRRANKNYGYTF
TRBJ2-7 - TRBV3-1/TRBV3-2 - TGTGCCAGCAGTCCCGCCCGGGGAGGAGAGCAGTACTTC CASSPARGGEQYF
TRBJ2-3 - TRBV5-5 - TGTGCCAGCAGCTTGGCTTTTCAGGCAGTAGATACGCAGTATTTT CASSLAFQAVDTQYF
TRBJ2-1 TRBD2 TRBV28 - TGTGCCAGCAGCCTACCGGGACTAGCGGGGTGGGGCAATGAGCAGTTCTTC CASSLPGLAGWGNEQFF
TRBJ1-5 TRBD1 TRBV6-2/TRBV6-3 - TGTGCCAGCAGTTACTCGACAGGGGTGGGTCAGCCCCAGCATTTT CASSYSTGVGQPQHF